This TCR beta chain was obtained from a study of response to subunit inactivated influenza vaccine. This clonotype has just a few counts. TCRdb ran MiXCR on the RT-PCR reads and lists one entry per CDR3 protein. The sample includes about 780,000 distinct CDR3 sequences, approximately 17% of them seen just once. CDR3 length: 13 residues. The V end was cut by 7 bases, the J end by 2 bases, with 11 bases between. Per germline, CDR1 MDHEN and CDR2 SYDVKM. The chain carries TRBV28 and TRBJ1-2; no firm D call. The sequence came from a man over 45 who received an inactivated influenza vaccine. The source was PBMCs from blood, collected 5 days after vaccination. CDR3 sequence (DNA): TGTGCCAGCAAAGATCCGATGAACTATGGCTACACCTTC. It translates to CASKDPMNYGYTF.